The 29 T cell receptor beta chains below all came from one sample that was sequenced in a study of T cell clones after liver transplantation (dated by TCRdb to the late 2010s). Libraries were constructed by the immunoSEQ multiplex PCR assay. The immuneACCESS repertoire file appears here via TCRdb, limited to in-frame rearrangements. These files lack a portion of the clones; in checked studies, under half of the deficit traces to unresolved V genes, and the cause of the others is not known. The sample data list some 110,000 clones, and approximately 85% of these were observed just once. The ten largest make up approximately 0.99% of the sample. The time point label, as the study defines it: pre-transplant. The sequencing used CD4+ T cells from blood, collected before liver transplant. The receptor source for this set is a human donor who received a liver transplant.

This clone was seen more than once but under ten times. The chain combines TRBV19 with TRBJ2-7; possibly TRBD1 for D (6 bases). The V end lost 3 bases, the J end lost 3 bases, and 12 bases lay between the germline ends. The CDR3 is made up of 14 amino acids. Germline CDR1 and CDR2: LNHDA and SQIVND (reference sequence). CDR3 amino acids: CASSMGTRVYEQYF. CDR3 DNA: TGTGCCAGTAGTATGGGGACACGGGTCTACGAGCAGTACTTC.

This chain joins TRBV13 and TRBJ1-5; perhaps TRBD1 as D (5 bases). This CDR3 is 14 amino acids long. The V end lost 3 bases, the J end lost 7 bases, and 13 bases lay between the germline ends. Looked up from germline, CDR1 is PRHDT and CDR2 is FYEKMQ (reference sequence). CDR3 bases: TGTGCCAGCAGCTTCGGGACCGGGTCGCAGCCCCAGCATTTT. It encodes CASSFGTGSQPQHF.

The chain recombines TRBV6-6 with TRBJ2-3; 8 positions match TRBD1. V trimming: 3 bases; J trimming: 2 bases; junction bases outside the gene matches: 7. CDR1 and CDR2 (germline): MNHNY, SVGAGI (reference sequence). This CDR3 contains 16 residues. The CDR3 DNA reads TGTGCCAGCAGTTATTCTCCGGGACAGGTCACAGATACGCAGTATTTT. It is translated as CASSYSPGQVTDTQYF.

The CDR3, as DNA: TGTGCCAGCAGCTTACCGGGGGGAGGCGGCGATGGCTACACCTTC. Translated: CASSLPGGGGDGYTF. The chain has TRBV7-9 and TRBJ1-2; D is possibly TRBD1 (5 bases). Germline V gene data show CDR1 as SEHNR and CDR2 as FQNEAQ (reference sequence). The CDR3 runs to 15 residues. Trimming stripped 2 bases from V and 6 bases from J, with 16 bases between.

The chain is built from TRBV10-3 and TRBJ1-1, with D possibly being TRBD1 (5 bases). Germline V gene sequence: CDR1 ENHRY, CDR2 SYGVKD. This CDR3 spans 15 amino acids. The V end lost 4 bases, the J end lost 1 base, and 13 bases lay between the germline ends. CDR3 nucleotide sequence: TGTGCCATCAGTGCCACGGGGCAGGGGAACACTGAAGCTTTCTTT. Its protein is CAISATGQGNTEAFF.

The V gene is TRBV30, the J gene TRBJ2-1; no definite D call. The CDR3 runs 12 residues. From germline, CDR1 is GTSNPN and CDR2 SVGIG (reference sequence). The V and J ends lost 4 bases and 5 bases respectively, with 9 bases between them. The CDR3 nucleotides are TGTGCCTGGAAATTATGGGACAATGAGCAGTTCTTC. This sequence encodes CAWKLWDNEQFF.

This chain joins TRBV27 and TRBJ1-4; D uncertain. Germline loops: CDR1 MNHEY, CDR2 SMNVEV (reference sequence). CDR3 length equals 15 residues. Deletions cut 6 bases from V and 1 base from J, with 12 bases between. CDR3 in DNA: TGTGCCAGCAGCCGAAACATAGGAACTAATGAAAAACTGTTTTTT. Translation gives CASSRNIGTNEKLFF. Complete variable domain (other parts from reference TRBV27 and TRBJ1-4): EAQVTQNPRYLITVTGKKLTVTCSQNMNHEYMSWYRQDPGLGLRQIYYSMNVEVTDKGDVPEGYKVSRKEKRNFPLILESPSPNQTSLYFCASSRNIGTNEKLFFGSGTQLSVL.

V is TRBV7-6 and J is TRBJ2-5, with 11 bases aligning to TRBD1. Trimming at V came to 5 bases and at J to 5 bases, leaving 10 bases not matched to a gene. Germline-derived CDR1 and CDR2 are SGHVS and FNYEAQ. The CDR3 length is 16 residues. Here the CDR3 DNA reads TGTGCCAGCAGCGAAAAGGACAGGGGGCAGTGGGAGACCCAGTACTTC. This encodes CASSEKDRGQWETQYF. Based on the CDR3 plus reference TRBV7-6 and TRBJ2-5, the full variable domain is GAGVSQSPRYKVTKRGQDVALRCDPISGHVSLYWYRQALGQGPEFLTYFNYEAQQDKSGLPNDRFSAERPEGSISTLTIQRTEQRDSAMYRCASSEKDRGQWETQYFGPGTRLLVL.

The chain uses TRBV19 and TRBJ1-3, with a tentative D call TRBD1 (5 bases). Per the germline V gene, CDR1 is LNHDA and CDR2 is SQIVND (reference sequence). The CDR3 consists of 14 residues. V gave up 7 bases and J gave up 0 bases, with 10 bases separating them. The CDR3 nucleotides are TGTGCCAGTAATCGACAGCTCTCTGGAAACACCATATATTTT. It codes for CASNRQLSGNTIYF.

The chain carries TRBV7-9 and TRBJ2-2, with 7 bases lining up with TRBD2. This CDR3 contains 15 residues. Germline V gives CDR1 SEHNR, CDR2 FQNEAQ (reference sequence). Trimming at V came to 8 bases and at J to 3 bases, leaving 9 bases not matched to a gene. The CDR3 loop is CASQLLAGDTGELFF. CDR3 nucleotide sequence: TGTGCCAGCCAGTTACTCGCGGGGGACACCGGGGAGCTGTTTTTT.

The chain joins TRBV5-6 to TRBJ2-7; the D gene is possibly TRBD1 (5 bases). Germline CDR1 is SGHDT and CDR2 is YYEEEE. This CDR3 comprises 14 residues. V shed 7 bases and J shed 7 bases, with 21 bases lying between them. DNA for the CDR3: TGTGCCAGCGCGACCCCTAACAGGCATTGGGAGCAGTACTTC. It translates to CASATPNRHWEQYF.

This sequence joins TRBV7-2 and TRBJ1-4; maybe TRBD1 (5 bases). CDR1 is SGHTA and CDR2 is FQGNSA in the germline V gene. The length of the CDR3 is 15 residues. V dropped 4 bases and J dropped 7 bases, with 16 bases sitting between them. DNA of the CDR3: TGTGCCAGCAGCTCTCCCGGGCAGGGAGGTGAAAAACTGTTTTTT. This sequence encodes CASSSPGQGGEKLFF.

J is TRBJ2-7 and V is TRBV6-5, with D possibly matching TRBD1 (6 bases). V was pared by 5 bases and J by 3 bases, with 11 bases between. The germline gives CDR1 MNHEY, CDR2 SVGAGI. The CDR3 runs to 13 residues. DNA of the CDR3: TGTGCCAGCAGTCTTAGGGGGATCTACGAGCAGTACTTC. It yields the protein CASSLRGIYEQYF.

The genes are TRBV5-6 and TRBJ1-3; no clear D. In germline, CDR1 is SGHDT, CDR2 YYEEEE. The CDR3 runs to 14 residues. V was clipped by 4 bases and J by 0 bases, with 8 bases between them. The CDR3 coding sequence is TGTGCCAGCAGCCGCCCGGACTCTGGAAACACCATATATTTT. This translates into CASSRPDSGNTIYF.

The chain employs TRBV29-1 and TRBJ1-2; D gene unclear. Deletions cut 7 bases from V and 7 bases from J, with 16 bases between. This CDR3 has 12 amino acids. Germline CDR1 reads SQVTM; CDR2 reads ANQGSEA. DNA of the CDR3: TGCAGCGGCGGAGAATGGCTTGGTGGCTACACCTTC. Protein sequence: CSGGEWLGGYTF.

The V and J genes are TRBV6-4 and TRBJ1-6; TRBD1 aligns across 8 bases. This CDR3 has 18 residues. V shed 0 bases, J shed 2 bases, and the junction held 6 bases outside the gene matches. Germline V gene data show CDR1 as MRHNA and CDR2 as SNTAGT. The CDR3 spells CASSDSAGGRAYNSPLHF. Written as DNA, the CDR3 is TGTGCCAGCAGTGACTCCGCAGGGGGCCGCGCCTATAATTCACCCCTCCACTTT.

This chain links TRBV6-1 with TRBJ1-5, with 7 positions matching TRBD1. The CDR3 sequence is 15 residues long. The germline V gene has CDR1 MNHNS and CDR2 SASEGT. The junction had 4 bases not matched to a gene; V was cut back by 1 base and J by 4 bases. The CDR3 sequence is CASSEGTGRNQPQHF. In DNA, the CDR3 is TGTGCCAGCAGTGAAGGGACAGGACGAAATCAGCCCCAGCATTTT.

The genes are TRBV6-1 and TRBJ2-2; D is possibly TRBD1 or TRBD2 (7 bases each). Germline V gene sequence: CDR1 MNHNS, CDR2 SASEGT. V lost 6 bases and J lost 5, with 16 bases in between. There are 15 residues in the CDR3. The CDR3 sequence is CASRAGGSGTGELFF. The CDR3 DNA is TGTGCCAGCAGGGCAGGGGGTAGCGGGACCGGGGAGCTGTTTTTT.

The chain recombines TRBV28 with TRBJ1-1, with no clear D. V lost 8 bases to trimming and J lost 4 bases, with 11 bases between them. Germline CDR1 and CDR2: MDHEN and SYDVKM. The CDR3 sequence is 12 residues long. The CDR3 region is CASFSRATEAFF. The CDR3 region has the DNA TGTGCCAGCTTCTCTAGGGCCACTGAAGCTTTCTTT.

This rearrangement joins TRBV5-1 to TRBJ2-7, with TRBD1 matching over 9 bases. The germline V gene has CDR1 SGHRS and CDR2 YFSETQ. Unmatched junction bases numbered 5, after V lost 4 bases and J lost 6 bases. The CDR3 is 13 residues long. CDR3 amino acids: CASSKGQGSEQYF. In DNA form, the CDR3 reads TGCGCCAGCAGCAAGGGACAGGGAAGCGAGCAGTACTTC.

The gene calls are TRBV5-1 and TRBJ1-6; D gene unclear. Trimming cost V 0 bases and J 0 bases, with 7 bases left between them. The CDR3 runs 16 residues. Germline V gene lookup returns CDR1 SGHRS and CDR2 YFSETQ. In nucleotides, the CDR3 is TGCGCCAGCAGCTTGGGAGGTAGCTCCTATAATTCACCCCTCCACTTT. Translation gives CASSLGGSSYNSPLHF.

This clone turned up a few times. The chain uses TRBV7-9 and TRBJ1-5; 7 positions agree with TRBD1. This CDR3 region has 13 residues. Germline lookup yields CDR1 SEHNR and CDR2 FQNEAQ (reference sequence). The V segment lost 5 bases and the J segment 12 bases; nucleotides outside the gene matches: 10. The CDR3 DNA follows: TGTGCCAGCAGCATCAAAGCCGACAGGGACCAGCATTTT. Translation gives CASSIKADRDQHF.

CDR3 sequence (DNA): TGTGCCAGCAGTGGTATAAACTATGGCTACACCTTC. Encoded protein: CASSGINYGYTF. The chain uses TRBV2 and TRBJ1-2; no reliable D call. The ends were cut back, 4 bases at V and 2 bases at J, with 5 bases in the middle. Germline-derived CDR1 and CDR2 are SNHLY and FYNNEI. This CDR3 comprises 12 residues.

This chain uses TRBV10-3 with TRBJ1-2; D might be TRBD1 (6 bases). Germline loops: CDR1 ENHRY, CDR2 SYGVKD. The CDR3 loop spans 12 amino acids. CDR3 DNA: TGTGTCGCGGGGGCAGGGAACTATGGCTACACCTTC. Protein: CVAGAGNYGYTF.

This chain joins TRBV2 and TRBJ2-3; the match to TRBD2 covers 7 bases. This CDR3 is built from 13 residues. J gave up 9 bases and V 6 bases, and 9 bases lay outside the gene matches. Germline V gene lookup returns CDR1 SNHLY and CDR2 FYNNEI. The CDR3 spells CASSGTTIETQYF. As DNA, the CDR3 is TGTGCCAGCAGCGGGACTACCATTGAGACGCAGTATTTT. Combining the CDR3 with reference TRBV2 and TRBJ2-3 gives the whole variable domain EPEVTQTPSHQVTQMGQEVILRCVPISNHLYFYWYRQILGQKVEFLVSFYNNEISEKSEIFDDQFSVERPDGSNFTLKIRSTKLEDSAMYFCASSGTTIETQYFGPGTRLTVL.

The rearrangement uses TRBV4-2 and TRBJ2-3; weak D call: TRBD1 (6 bases). The germline CDR1 and CDR2 sequences are LGHNA and YNFKEQ. The CDR3 runs 15 residues. V was cut by 1 base and J by 2 bases, with 10 bases left in between. The DNA of the CDR3 is TGTGCCAGCAGCCAAGGGACAGCCTTCACAGATACGCAGTATTTT. This codes for CASSQGTAFTDTQYF.

The table lists this clone with a few counts. The CDR3 sequence: CSVNPSGVGGELFF. The CDR3 DNA follows: TGCAGCGTTAACCCTAGCGGGGTTGGTGGGGAGCTGTTTTTT. This rearrangement joins TRBV29-1 to TRBJ2-2; 9 bases fit TRBD2. Germline V CDR1 and CDR2: SQVTM, ANQGSEA. J gave up 8 bases and V 5 bases, and 9 bases lay outside the gene matches. This CDR3 has 14 residues.

The V call is TRBV7-2, the J call TRBJ1-5; D unclear. V was pared by 5 bases and J by 6 bases, with 11 bases between. The CDR3 has 13 amino acids. Per germline, CDR1 SGHTA and CDR2 FQGNSA. CDR3: CASSLVQLQPQHF. The CDR3 nucleotides read TGTGCCAGCAGCCTGGTGCAGCTTCAGCCCCAGCATTTT.

The CDR3 here is CASSPSGRNQPQHF. The CDR3 coding sequence is TGTGCCAGCAGCCCGTCGGGGCGCAATCAGCCCCAGCATTTT. V is TRBV7-2 and J is TRBJ1-5; TRBD1 is a possible D gene (5 bases). Germline CDR1 SGHTA, CDR2 FQGNSA. The CDR3 sequence is 14 residues long. V lost 5 bases and J 2 bases, leaving 10 bases between the germline ends.